In this sample, the clone carrying this T cell receptor (beta chain) turned up many times. Its antigen remains unidentified. This entry belongs to a study of identical twins. Template switching introduced a universal primer site, and the cDNA bore unique molecular identifiers. A single record per CDR3 protein comes from TCRdb applying MiXCR to the 5' RACE reads. The sample includes fewer than 650,000 distinct CDR3 sequences, under 8.5% of them seen just once. Study-level findings and limits: Insertions ran lower in abundant cord blood beta clonotypes, though not in memory repertoires. Researchers caution that invariant MAIT and iNKT cells could partly confound zero-insertion analyses. The study found that models underestimated out-of-frame TCR alpha sharing in monozygotic twins.

The same sample was also studied in work on yellow fever vaccine responses in identical twins.

Sequenced: PBMCs. The clonotype originates from a woman aged 18 to 35 in good health.

The CDR3 DNA follows: TGTGCCAGCAGCCTCCGAGGAGCGGGGGACCAAGAGACCCAGTACTTC. Its protein is CASSLRGAGDQETQYF. The rearrangement uses TRBV3-1 and TRBJ2-5; 8 nucleotides align to TRBD2. CDR1 is LGHDT, CDR2 YNNKEL, per germline (reference sequence). The CDR3 loop spans 16 amino acids. The V gene end was trimmed by 4 bases and the J gene end by 0 bases; junction bases not matched to a gene: 7.